The 14 T cell receptor beta chains presented below share a single source sample, sequenced in a study of T cell responses to AZD1222 COVID-19 vaccine. TCRdb's copy holds only in-frame clones and misses some; the assay was immunoSEQ multiplex PCR. Altogether around 130,000 clones are present, almost 90% being singletons, with the ten largest covering approximately 3.4%. The specimen comprised peripheral blood, sampled on day 0 of AZD1222 vaccination. Receptors originate from an adult in good health.

This chain's CDR3 is CAWSPDIYNSPLHF. As DNA, the CDR3 is TGTGCCTGGAGCCCAGACATCTATAATTCACCCCTCCACTTT. The chain employs TRBV30 and TRBJ1-6; D gene unclear. Germline CDR1 GTSNPN, CDR2 SVGIG (reference sequence). Deletions cut 3 bases from V and 3 bases from J, with 9 bases between. The CDR3 consists of 14 residues.

The CDR3 loop is CSVRLDSNQPQHF. DNA for the CDR3: TGCAGCGTTCGTCTTGATAGCAATCAGCCCCAGCATTTT. This chain links TRBV29-1 with TRBJ1-5; D is undetermined. Germline assignment: CDR1 SQVTM and CDR2 ANQGSEA. This CDR3 spans 13 amino acids. Trimming cost V 5 bases and J 0 bases, with 8 bases left between them. The full variable domain, its missing parts supplied by reference TRBV29-1 and TRBJ1-5, is SAVISQKPSRDICQRGTSLTIQCQVDSQVTMMFWYRQQPGQSLTLIATANQGSEATYESGFVIDKFPISRPNLTFSTLTVSNMSPEDSSIYLCSVRLDSNQPQHFGDGTRLSIL.

This chain connects TRBV19 to TRBJ2-7; 9 positions agree with TRBD1. This CDR3 has 15 amino acids. CDR1 is LNHDA, CDR2 SQIVND, per germline (reference sequence). J was trimmed by 2 bases and V by 5 bases; bases with no gene match: 7. The CDR3 DNA sequence: TGTGCCAGTAGTGGCCTGGGACAGGGCACCTACGAGCAGTACTTC. Translation: CASSGLGQGTYEQYF.

The chain is built from TRBV19 and TRBJ2-3, with 10 bases lining up with TRBD2. The CDR3 contains 17 residues. V lost 1 base, J lost 3 bases, and 7 bases stayed unmatched. CDR1 is LNHDA and CDR2 is SQIVND in the germline V gene (reference sequence). The CDR3 reads CASSIVPSGSSTDTQYF. DNA for the CDR3: TGTGCCAGTAGTATAGTCCCTAGCGGGAGTTCAACAGATACGCAGTATTTT.

This clone was detected only once. The genes are TRBV21-1 and TRBJ2-7; TRBD2 is taken as the D call from the table, unchecked against the DNA. TRBV21-1 is listed as a pseudogene. CDR3 length: 18 amino acids. The CDR3 bases are TGTGCCAGCAGCAAGGGCAGTGGGCGGGCCCCTCGGGGCTACGAGCAGTACTTC. Translated: CASSKGSGRAPRGYEQYF.

This rearrangement joins TRBV6-1 to TRBJ2-7; 9 bases fit TRBD2. CDR3 length: 16 residues. CDR1 is MNHNS and CDR2 is SASEGT in the germline V gene. With V trimmed by 3 bases and J by 5 bases, 11 bases remained unmatched. The CDR3 nucleotides read TGTGCCAGCAGTGAGAATCTGGCTAGCGGGATTGACGAGCAGTACTTC. Its protein is CASSENLASGIDEQYF.

The chain combines TRBV19 with TRBJ2-7; D possibly corresponds to TRBD2 (6 bases). Germline V gene lookup returns CDR1 LNHDA and CDR2 SQIVND (reference sequence). V lost 7 bases to trimming and J lost 0 bases, with 13 bases between them. The CDR3 length is 14 residues. This CDR3 is CASTPAGSSYEQYF. CDR3 in DNA: TGTGCCAGTACCCCAGCCGGGAGCTCCTACGAGCAGTACTTC.

V and J are TRBV6-2 or TRBV6-3 and TRBJ2-5; D possibly corresponds to TRBD1 (6 bases). CDR3 length equals 18 residues. Trimming shortened V by 0 bases and J by 4 bases, and 21 bases separated the two germline ends. Germline V gene data show CDR1 as MNHEY and CDR2 as SVGEGT. The CDR3 sequence is CASSYSAPSLEGVETQYF. The DNA of the CDR3 is TGTGCCAGCAGTTACTCCGCACCCAGCCTAGAGGGGGTAGAGACCCAGTACTTC.

The J gene is TRBJ2-1, the V gene TRBV6-1, with 8 bases matching TRBD2. There are 18 residues in the CDR3. With 3 bases clipped from V and 6 bases from J, the junction kept 16 bases outside the gene matches. Germline loops: CDR1 MNHNS, CDR2 SASEGT. For the CDR3, the DNA is TGTGCCAGCAGTGACTTTCCAAGGACTAGCCGAAGGGGCAATGAGCAGTTCTTC. Encoded protein: CASSDFPRTSRRGNEQFF.

The rearrangement joins TRBV3-1 (or the pseudogene TRBV3-2) to TRBJ2-1, with D maybe TRBD1 (6 bases). The V gene lost 0 bases and the J gene lost 5 bases, with 14 bases spanning the gap. The CDR3 runs to 16 residues. Per the germline V gene, CDR1 is LGHDT and CDR2 is YNNKEL (reference sequence). The CDR3 is CASSQDFLDSNNEQFF. CDR3 coding DNA: TGTGCCAGCAGCCAAGATTTTTTGGACAGCAACAATGAGCAGTTCTTC.

This chain joins TRBV5-5 and TRBJ2-3; a weak D match, TRBD2 (6 bases). Germline V gives CDR1 SGHKS, CDR2 YYEKEE (reference sequence). The CDR3 loop spans 16 amino acids. V was pared by 2 bases and J by 2 bases, with 15 bases between. In DNA, the CDR3 is TGTGCCAGCAGCTTTTCCGGGAGTCGGGTCACAGATACGCAGTATTTT. Protein sequence: CASSFSGSRVTDTQYF.

The gene calls are TRBV27 and TRBJ2-3, with D uncertain. V lost 2 bases, J lost 0 bases, and 6 bases lay in between. The CDR3 consists of 14 residues. CDR1 is MNHEY, CDR2 SMNVEV, per germline (reference sequence). The CDR3 coding sequence is TGTGCCAGCAGTTTACGTCCTAGCACAGATACGCAGTATTTT. Amino acid sequence: CASSLRPSTDTQYF.

V usage is TRBV4-3 and J usage is TRBJ1-6; D might be TRBD1 (5 bases). The CDR3 runs to 15 residues. Per germline, CDR1 LGHNA and CDR2 YSLEER. V gave up 1 base and J gave up 7 bases, with 11 bases separating them. As DNA, the CDR3 is TGCGCCAGCAGCCAAGTAAGGGCAGGGAATTCACCCCTCCACTTT. Translation: CASSQVRAGNSPLHF.

The rearrangement joins TRBV19 to TRBJ2-5; either TRBD1 or TRBD2 may fit D (5 bases each). Germline V gene lookup returns CDR1 LNHDA and CDR2 SQIVND (reference sequence). V dropped 6 bases and J dropped 7 bases, with 21 bases sitting between them. This CDR3 spans 15 amino acids. The CDR3 loop reads CASSMRNGTGGTQYF. In nucleotides, the CDR3 is TGTGCCAGTAGCATGAGAAACGGGACGGGCGGGACCCAGTACTTC.